This T cell receptor beta chain was recorded in a study of metastatic and nonmetastatic thyroid tumors. Study processing details: The study took CDR3 differences across clinicopathological groups and made a distant-metastasis classifier for papillary thyroid cancer from them. TCRdb used MiXCR to call clones anew from the PCR reads. The V and J calls shown here were made by TCRdb, not taken from the authors' results. This sample carries around 6,000 clones, roughly 33% of them seen once, and the ten largest clones take 37%. This CDR3 has 14 residues. The germline V and J ends were trimmed by 3 bases and 4 bases, with 12 bases remaining between them. This clone was counted a few times. No treatment had been given to any patient before thyroid surgery.

The J gene is TRBJ1-1, the V gene TRBV12-3 or TRBV12-4; D is possibly TRBD1 (5 bases). The sequence was obtained from a male donor with papillary thyroid cancer or a benign thyroid nodule (not recorded which). Some clones in this sample may be carry-over from other donors' samples. Sequencing was done on a sample of adjacent normal tissue. The CDR3 sequence: CASSLQGRSTEAFF. The DNA for the CDR3 is TGTGCCAGCAGTTTGCAGGGAAGATCCACTGAAGCTTTCTTT.